Given below is one TCR beta chain in context. Antigen unknown. This sample is part of a study of shared clonotypes between healthy human individuals. Study-level results: Collection of samples was limited to blood; tissue repertoires likely differ. Researchers found naive subsets generally carried larger estimated richness than memory subsets. The donor pool, a small one, limited the genetic and exposure-history diversity represented.

The V gene lost 0 bases and the J gene lost 7 bases, with 2 bases spanning the gap. This CDR3 comprises 11 residues. Germline V gene sequence: CDR1 SGHNT, CDR2 YYREEE (reference sequence). Assay used: immunoSEQ multiplex PCR; TCRdb lists only in-frame clones, some missing. The repertoire holds about a million clones, with about 72% as singletons. This receptor was obtained from a man in his late teens or twenties in good health. Some clones in this sample may be carry-over from other donors' samples. This chain uses TRBV5-4 with TRBJ2-4; no reliable D call. The specimen was memory CD4+ T cells from PBMCs. Subset meaning: CD45RA-negative fraction. Here the CDR3 reads CASSLDNIQYF. As DNA, the CDR3 is TGTGCCAGCAGCTTGGACAACATTCAGTACTTC.